The rows below give T cell receptor beta chains drawn from one sample of a study of blood T cell repertoires in COVID-19. Generated by immunoSEQ multiplex PCR, the TCRdb table keeps only in-frame clones and is missing some. The sample carries 210,000 or so clones, more than 80% recorded once. Sequencing input: peripheral blood. These receptors originate from a woman of 80 years or more with COVID-19, enrolled during active disease. CDR3s leave out the opening cysteine and the closing phenylalanine or tryptophan.

V,J,CDR3
TRBV20-1,TRBJ2-3,SAFQVTQY
TRBV5-4,TRBJ1-2,ASTPPQGAGYT
TRBV10-1,TRBJ1-1,ASRTIGAEAF
TRBV12-3/TRBV12-4,TRBJ2-1,ASSYLNEQF
TRBV5-1,TRBJ1-2,ASGGASGQEYGYT
TRBV4-1,TRBJ1-5,ASSQGMGTGYSNQPQH
TRBV5-1,TRBJ2-2,ASSPPGLRNTGELF
TRBV5-4,TRBJ1-1,ASSTDRGGNTEAF
TRBV18,TRBJ1-1,ASSPGQGVEAF
TRBV7-9,TRBJ1-6,ASSLRGSVNSPLH
TRBV10-2,TRBJ2-3,ASSESPTSTDTQY
TRBV7-8,TRBJ1-1,ASSANRGLWAEAF
TRBV6-5,TRBJ2-3,ASRAAMGADTQY
TRBV7-9,TRBJ2-7,ASSTTAGEQY
TRBV7-9,TRBJ1-1,ASSFRGGMNTEAF
TRBV5-7,TRBJ1-5,ASNYPSDRGNQPQH
TRBV7-9,TRBJ1-4,ASSPDTGPGKLF
TRBV19,TRBJ1-2,ASSIEGGYGYT
TRBV28,TRBJ1-3,ASREAVGNTIY
TRBV9,TRBJ1-1,ASSASQGSTEAF
TRBV3-1/TRBV3-2,TRBJ1-1,ASGEEGRQMNTEAF
TRBV25-1,TRBJ1-2,ASRPSGGRDYGYT
TRBV5-6,TRBJ2-3,ASSGRDRLLTDTQY
TRBV5-1,TRBJ1-4,ASSNTGAWNEKLF
TRBV25-1,TRBJ2-7,ASSRTGGVWEQY
TRBV27,TRBJ2-3,ASSFRDRGSTDTQY
TRBV19,TRBJ2-1,ASRETGTSGNNEQF
TRBV4-2,TRBJ1-5,ASSQDVIEPTLKPQH
TRBV7-2,TRBJ2-1,ATLPQPGDTEQF
TRBV2,TRBJ1-5,ASSVFRDSNQPQH
TRBV11-2,TRBJ1-2,ASSLDLQGFRGYGYT
TRBV10-3,TRBJ1-2,AISSPTAKYT
TRBV7-3,TRBJ1-1,ASSPTGEIEAF
TRBV7-7,TRBJ2-7,ASSFKIPPAGQYEQY
TRBV25-1,TRBJ1-6,ASSEYIRGNSPLH
TRBV3-1/TRBV3-2,TRBJ2-7,ASSKLAGVHEQY
TRBV7-8,TRBJ1-1,ASSPGGERTGDF
TRBV28,TRBJ2-7,ASSLPSTSSAHEQY